Sequencing of this T cell receptor (beta chain) was carried out in a study of T cell responses to AZD1222 COVID-19 vaccine. Overall study results and limits: After the peak T cell response, and only then, were repertoires sampled. As reported, nearly half of all spike-specific TCRs target variant regions that are unmutated. Spike was spanned by vaccine-associated CD4 TCRs, which were dominant at 160-218 and 743-854.

Some clones are missing from TCRdb's copy, which holds only in-frame ones; the method was immunoSEQ multiplex PCR. Among 150,000 to 180,000 clones listed, about 88% were seen once. Germline values: CDR1 SEHNR, CDR2 FQNEAQ (reference sequence). The CDR3 loop spans 14 amino acids. Trimming left V 1 base short and J 2 bases short, with 8 bases between. With regard to this clone: Its antigen remains unidentified.

The sequence came from an adult in good health. Sequencing was performed on peripheral blood, taken on day 0 of AZD1222 vaccination. This rearrangement joins TRBV7-9 to TRBJ1-2; unclear D gene. The CDR3 here is CASSLVPNNYGYTF. The CDR3 coding sequence is TGTGCCAGCAGCTTAGTTCCGAACAACTATGGCTACACCTTC.